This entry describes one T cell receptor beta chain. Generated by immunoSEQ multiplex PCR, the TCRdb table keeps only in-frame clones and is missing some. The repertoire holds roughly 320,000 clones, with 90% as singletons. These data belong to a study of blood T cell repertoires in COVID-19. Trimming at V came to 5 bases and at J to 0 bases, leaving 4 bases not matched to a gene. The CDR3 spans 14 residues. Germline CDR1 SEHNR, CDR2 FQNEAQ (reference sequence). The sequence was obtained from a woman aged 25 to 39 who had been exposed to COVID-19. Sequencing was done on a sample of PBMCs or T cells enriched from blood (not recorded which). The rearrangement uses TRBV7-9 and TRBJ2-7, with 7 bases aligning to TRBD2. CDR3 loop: CASSGGGYSYEQYF. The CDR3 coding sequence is TGTGCCAGCAGCGGCGGGGGTTACTCCTACGAGCAGTACTTC.